The source of this T cell receptor (beta chain) is a study of blood T cell repertoires in COVID-19. Individuals aged about 18 to 90 years were recruited from approximately 24 US areas. Method: immunoSEQ multiplex PCR; TCRdb's copy keeps in-frame clones and lacks some. The profile shows hundreds of thousands of clones, 80% to 90% of them singletons. This sequence was found in a woman in her fifties or sixties who had recovered from COVID-19. The sequencing sample was made of PBMCs or T cells enriched from blood (not recorded which).

In nucleotides, the CDR3 is TGTGCCAGCAGTGAACGGTTTGGGGGCAGGGTAGCAGATACGCAGTATTTT. Translating it yields CASSERFGGRVADTQYF. The chain joins TRBV6-1 to TRBJ2-3; a weak D match, TRBD1 (6 bases). Trimming pared 2 bases from V and 4 bases from J, leaving 19 bases between. Germline CDR1 is MNHNS and CDR2 is SASEGT. The CDR3 consists of 17 residues.